One and the same sample provided the 5 T cell receptor beta chains below, sequenced in a study of glioma-infiltrating T cells. TCR alpha and beta CDR3 regions were amplified from RNA using iRepertoire nested multiplex PCR. TCRdb reprocessed the multiplex PCR reads with MiXCR, giving one entry per CDR3 protein. The sample lists about 210,000 distinct CDR3 sequences; more than 30% were seen once. Sequencing was done on a sample of glioma tissue, nonneoplastic brain tissue, or PBMCs (not recorded which). The receptors were sampled from a human donor with low-grade glioma or glioblastoma, undergoing nonglioma brain surgery, or in good health (not recorded which).

This clonotype was observed many times. This sequence joins TRBV25-1 and TRBJ2-7, with 7 bases that match TRBD2. This CDR3 has 14 residues. The V gene end was trimmed by 9 bases and the J gene end by 4 bases; junction bases not matched to a gene: 12. CDR1 is MGHDK and CDR2 is SYGVNS in the germline V gene. The CDR3 sequence: CASSTGGSRYEQYF. DNA for the CDR3: TGTGCCAGTAGCACTGGCGGGAGTCGGTACGAGCAGTACTTC.

This clonotype was observed many times. The rearrangement links TRBV4-3 to TRBJ2-3; TRBD2 aligns across 12 bases. Germline CDR1 reads LGHNA; CDR2 reads YSLEER. The CDR3 sequence is 15 residues long. Germline trimming cut 3 bases from V and 6 bases from J; bases unmatched to any gene: 4. DNA for the CDR3: TGCGCCAGCAGCCAGCTAGCGGGAGGGAGTGATACGCAGTATTTT. Translation gives CASSQLAGGSDTQYF.

Ten or more counts support this clonotype. The chain combines TRBV20-1 with TRBJ1-2; 8 bases line up with TRBD1. V was clipped by 5 bases and J by 6 bases; unmatched bases: 5. This CDR3 is built from 12 residues. From germline, CDR1 is DFQATT and CDR2 SNEGSKA (reference sequence). As DNA, the CDR3 is TGCAGTGCTTCATTGACAGGGGATGGCTACACCTTC. Protein: CSASLTGDGYTF.

This chain joins TRBV27 and TRBJ2-6; 9 nucleotides line up with TRBD1. CDR3 length: 17 amino acids. V lost 8 bases to trimming and J lost 5 bases; unmatched junction nucleotides: 13. Per germline, CDR1 MNHEY and CDR2 SMNVEV (reference sequence). This CDR3 is CASSRRDRAGRANVLTF. The CDR3 DNA is TGTGCCAGCTCCCGGAGGGACAGGGCAGGTAGGGCCAACGTCCTGACTTTC. Drawing the rest from reference TRBV27 and TRBJ2-6, the complete variable domain is EAQVTQNPRYLITVTGKKLTVTCSQNMNHEYMSWYRQDPGLGLRQIYYSMNVEVTDKGDVPEGYKVSRKEKRNFPLILESPSPNQTSLYFCASSRRDRAGRANVLTFGAGSRLTVL.

This clonotype showed up many times. V is TRBV7-2 and J is TRBJ1-4, with D uncertain. This CDR3 has 12 residues. The V end lost 1 base, the J end lost 10 bases, and 7 bases lay between the germline ends. Germline V gene data show CDR1 as SGHTA and CDR2 as FQGNSA. The CDR3 DNA is TGTGCCAGCAGCTTAGAAACGGTAAAACTGTTTTTT. This sequence encodes CASSLETVKLFF.